This T cell receptor (beta chain) was identified in a study of T-cell reconstitution after alpha-beta-depleted transplantation in children. Unique molecular identifiers were used to barcode this TCRbeta library. TCRdb ran MiXCR on the PCR reads and lists one entry per CDR3 protein. This table holds just over 350,000 distinct CDR3 sequences, about an eighth found once. The CDR3 runs to 14 residues. Germline V gives CDR1 MNHEY, CDR2 SVGEGT. Trimming stripped 5 bases from V and 6 bases from J, with 14 bases between. This clonotype appeared a few times. The starting material was PBMCs, obtained from the stem cell graft. This clonotype originated in a human donor who donated a stem cell graft to a child with Fanconi anemia. The rearrangement joins TRBV6-2 or TRBV6-3 to TRBJ1-5, with TRBD1 as a possible D gene (6 bases). As DNA, the CDR3 is TGTGCCAGCAGTCCCCTCGTGGGGGCTCAGCCCCAGCATTTT. Translating gives CASSPLVGAQPQHF.